One and the same sample provided the 24 T cell receptor beta chains below, sequenced in a study of yellow fever vaccine responses in identical twins. MiXCR, applied by TCRdb to the RT-PCR reads, yields one record per CDR3 protein. The repertoire holds roughly 2,000 distinct CDR3 sequences, with less than 85% as singletons. The specimen was T cells from blood (PBMCs), unsorted or a sorted subset (not recorded which), collected before or after yellow fever vaccination (not recorded which). The source is a woman under 30 who received the yellow fever vaccine.

This sequence joins TRBV11-1 and TRBJ1-6; D uncertain. V was clipped by 2 bases and J by 9 bases, with 8 bases between them. From germline, CDR1 is SGHAT and CDR2 FQDESV (reference sequence). CDR3 length: 13 residues. The CDR3 loop is CASSLIAASPLHF. CDR3 nucleotide sequence: TGTGCCAGCAGCTTAATTGCAGCTTCACCCCTCCACTTT.

The chain employs TRBV6-5 and TRBJ1-1; D is possibly TRBD1 (5 bases). V was clipped by 0 bases and J by 6 bases, with 8 bases between them. Germline CDR1 reads MNHEY; CDR2 reads SVGAGI. This CDR3 comprises 13 residues. CDR3 loop: CASSYSGVAEAFF. The CDR3 DNA follows: TGTGCCAGCAGTTACTCGGGGGTAGCTGAAGCTTTCTTT.

This rearrangement joins TRBV7-2 to TRBJ2-1; 8 bases map to TRBD1. This CDR3 spans 15 amino acids. With 6 bases clipped from V and 3 bases from J, the junction kept 7 bases outside the gene matches. Germline V gives CDR1 SGHTA, CDR2 FQGNSA. CDR3 sequence reads: CASRVSTGGYNEQFF. For the CDR3, the DNA is TGTGCCAGCAGGGTATCTACAGGGGGCTACAATGAGCAGTTCTTC.

The chain combines TRBV7-8 with TRBJ2-7; a weak D match, TRBD1 (5 bases). Germline-derived CDR1 and CDR2 are SGHVS and FQNEAQ. This CDR3 has 11 amino acids. V was clipped by 4 bases and J by 5 bases, with 6 bases between them. The CDR3 spells CASSWGHEQYF. In DNA, the CDR3 is TGTGCCAGCAGCTGGGGCCACGAGCAGTACTTC.

The CDR3: CAIRRQALNTEAFF. In DNA, the CDR3 is TGTGCCATCAGGCGACAGGCCCTGAACACTGAAGCTTTCTTT. This chain joins TRBV10-3 and TRBJ1-1; D perhaps matches TRBD1 (6 bases). The germline gives CDR1 ENHRY, CDR2 SYGVKD. The CDR3 has 14 amino acids. Trimming stripped 6 bases from V and 0 bases from J, with 11 bases between.

This clonotype was found once. The rearrangement joins TRBV10-3 to TRBJ1-1, with unresolved D. The CDR3 runs 13 residues. V was shortened by 4 bases and J by 6 bases, with 12 bases between the two germline ends. Germline loops: CDR1 ENHRY, CDR2 SYGVKD. CDR3 DNA: TGTGCCATCAGTGGACGGGTGAGCGCTGAAGCTTTCTTT. Encoded protein: CAISGRVSAEAFF.

The chain joins TRBV12-3 or TRBV12-4 to TRBJ1-4; unclear D gene. V was trimmed by 5 bases and J by 0 bases, leaving 10 bases between them. The CDR3 length is 15 residues. This CDR3 is CASSPHRATNEKLFF. CDR3 nucleotide sequence: TGTGCCAGCAGTCCGCACAGAGCAACTAATGAAAAACTGTTTTTT.

The V and J genes are TRBV20-1 and TRBJ1-1; maybe TRBD1 (5 bases). Trimming shortened V by 1 base and J by 10 bases, and 13 bases separated the two germline ends. CDR1 and CDR2 from the germline V gene are DFQATT and SNEGSKA (reference sequence). This CDR3 contains 12 residues. The CDR3 is CSARARDAGAFF. The CDR3 DNA reads as TGCAGTGCTAGAGCCAGGGACGCTGGAGCTTTCTTT.

Worth noting for this clonotype: One end of the junction varies from germline; a read error may be responsible. The chain is built from TRBV3-1 and TRBJ2-1, with no clear D. This CDR3 is built from 16 residues. Germline V CDR1 and CDR2: LGHDT, YNNKEL (reference sequence). The CDR3 bases are TGTGCCAGCACCCAATTTTCCCTATCCCCCAAATCTGAGCAGTTCTTC. Translated: CASTQFSLSPKSEQFF.

This clonotype was seen only a few times. The chain joins TRBV10-1 to TRBJ1-1, with 10 positions matching TRBD1. Germline assignment: CDR1 WNHNN and CDR2 SYGVQD (reference sequence). CDR3 length equals 14 residues. Trimming cost V 6 bases and J 0 bases; bases outside gene matches: 1. The CDR3 DNA is TGCGCCAGCAGGGGACAGGGGATGAACACTGAAGCTTTCTTT. Its translation is CASRGQGMNTEAFF.

The chain recombines TRBV5-1 with TRBJ2-5; no firm D call. Looked up from germline, CDR1 is SGHRS and CDR2 is YFSETQ. This CDR3 is built from 11 residues. Trimming shortened V by 3 bases and J by 1 base, and 1 base separated the two germline ends. CDR3 protein: CASSSQETQYF. CDR3 nucleotides: TGCGCCAGCAGCTCCCAAGAGACCCAGTACTTC.

This sequence joins TRBV6-5 and TRBJ2-1; possibly TRBD2 for D (5 bases). Germline values: CDR1 MNHEY, CDR2 SVGAGI. The CDR3 sequence is 14 residues long. Trimming took 0 bases from V and 7 from J, leaving 10 bases between them. The CDR3 loop reads CASSYSAEGNEQFF. Here the CDR3 DNA reads TGTGCCAGCAGTTACTCGGCAGAGGGAAATGAGCAGTTCTTC.

The rearrangement uses TRBV11-3 and TRBJ2-7, with 8 bases identical to TRBD1. Per the germline V gene, CDR1 is SGHNT and CDR2 is YENEEA. The ends lost 1 base at V and 2 bases at J; junction bases unmatched: 4. The CDR3 length is 15 residues. The DNA of the CDR3 is TGTGCCAGCAGCTTAGTGGACAGGGCCACCTACGAGCAGTACGTC. The encoded protein is CASSLVDRATYEQYV.

This clonotype was found a few times. DNA for the CDR3: TGTGCCAGCAGTTACGGTCGGTACTCCTACGAGCAGTACTTC. It translates to CASSYGRYSYEQYF. V and J are TRBV6-5 and TRBJ2-7; D remains unclear. Germline CDR1 is MNHEY and CDR2 is SVGAGI. V shed 2 bases and J shed 0 bases, with 8 bases lying between them. The CDR3 sequence is 14 residues long.

This chain joins TRBV4-1 and TRBJ1-1; a weak D match, TRBD1 (6 bases). This CDR3 comprises 16 residues. In germline, CDR1 is MGHRA, CDR2 YSYEKL. The ends were cut back, 0 bases at V and 2 bases at J, with 13 bases in the middle. The CDR3 protein is CASSQDGGRVNTEAFF. The CDR3 DNA reads as TGCGCCAGCAGCCAAGATGGGGGCAGGGTAAACACTGAAGCTTTCTTT.

This sequence joins TRBV10-3 and TRBJ2-1; D remains ambiguous. Trimming took 0 bases from V and 9 from J, leaving 15 bases between them. The CDR3 loop spans 15 amino acids. Per the germline V gene, CDR1 is ENHRY and CDR2 is SYGVKD. CDR3 nucleotides: TGTGCCATCAGTGAGTCGACCCTAAAGCTCGGTGAGCAGTTCTTC. Its protein product is CAISESTLKLGEQFF.

This clonotype appeared a few times. The V gene is TRBV6-5, the J gene TRBJ1-2; 7 bases map to TRBD1. V trimming: 0 bases; J trimming: 12 bases; junction bases outside the gene matches: 7. The CDR3 is 13 residues long. Germline lookup yields CDR1 MNHEY and CDR2 SVGAGI. CDR3 DNA: TGTGCCAGCAGTTACTCTGGGACAGCGAGAAACACCTTC. Amino acid sequence: CASSYSGTARNTF.

A few counts support this clonotype. The chain has TRBV10-3 and TRBJ1-1; D gene uncertain. The CDR3 is made up of 14 amino acids. The germline V and J ends were trimmed by 5 bases and 3 bases, with 13 bases remaining between them. Germline CDR1 is ENHRY and CDR2 is SYGVKD. The CDR3 nucleotides read TGTGCCATCAGTCCTCGGACCGCGGACACTGAAGCTTTCTTT. Translated: CAISPRTADTEAFF.

The chain employs TRBV12-3 or TRBV12-4 and TRBJ2-7; D gene ambiguous. This CDR3 spans 13 amino acids. Between the trimmed V and J ends, which lost 2 bases and 0 bases, there was a span of 5 bases. The CDR3 region is CASSLKPSYEQYF. The CDR3 DNA reads as TGTGCCAGCAGTTTAAAACCCTCCTACGAGCAGTACTTC.

The gene calls are TRBV20-1 and TRBJ2-1; D perhaps matches TRBD1 (7 bases). The length of the CDR3 is 14 residues. Germline loops: CDR1 DFQATT, CDR2 SNEGSKA (reference sequence). The V end lost 6 bases, the J end lost 4 bases, and 16 bases lay between the germline ends. CDR3 sequence reads: CSAHPRGTYNEQFF. The CDR3 DNA follows: TGCAGTGCCCACCCCAGGGGGACTTACAATGAGCAGTTCTTC.

CDR3 sequence reads: CASSYWVEGGYEQYF. The CDR3 DNA reads TGTGCCAGCAGTTACTGGGTCGAGGGGGGGTACGAGCAGTACTTC. The chain has TRBV6-5 and TRBJ2-7, with D possibly TRBD2 on 7 matching bases. The germline CDR1 and CDR2 sequences are MNHEY and SVGAGI. This CDR3 comprises 15 residues. The V end lost 1 base, the J end lost 4 bases, and 14 bases lay between the germline ends.

The rearrangement uses TRBV11-1 and TRBJ2-7; 12 bases are a match to TRBD1. The CDR3 contains 16 residues. Trimming at V came to 0 bases and at J to 7 bases, leaving 7 bases not matched to a gene. The germline gives CDR1 SGHAT, CDR2 FQDESV (reference sequence). The CDR3 is CASSLAPGQGAREQYF. For the CDR3, the DNA is TGTGCCAGCAGCTTAGCACCGGGACAGGGGGCGAGGGAGCAGTACTTC.

The chain combines TRBV12-5 with TRBJ1-1; D perhaps matches TRBD1 (5 bases). The V and J ends lost 1 base and 2 bases respectively, with 14 bases between them. The CDR3 extends over 16 amino acids. The germline gives CDR1 LGHNT, CDR2 FRNRAP. The CDR3 loop reads CASGLDRTEINTEAFF. The CDR3 region has the DNA TGTGCTAGTGGTTTGGACAGGACCGAGATAAACACTGAAGCTTTCTTT. The whole variable domain, filled in from reference TRBV12-5 and TRBJ1-1, reads DARVTQTPRHKVTEMGQEVTMRCQPILGHNTVFWYRQTMMQGLELLAYFRNRAPLDDSGMPKDRFSAEMPDATLATLKIQPSEPRDSAVYFCASGLDRTEINTEAFFGQGTRLTVV.

This chain uses TRBV11-3 with TRBJ1-2; TRBD1 aligns across 7 bases. V dropped 5 bases and J dropped 0; count of bases not matched to a gene: 9. CDR1 is SGHNT and CDR2 is YENEEA in the germline V gene. The CDR3 is 16 residues long. The chain's CDR3 is CASSPGQPLTNYGYTF. CDR3 coding DNA: TGTGCCAGCAGCCCGGGACAGCCCTTGACTAACTATGGCTACACCTTC.